A single sample gave rise to the 10 T cell receptor beta chains below, sequenced in a study of blood T cell repertoires in COVID-19 (TCRdb year 2020). The library was made by the immunoSEQ multiplex PCR assay. Not all clones reach the TCRdb copy of this immuneACCESS table, which keeps in-frame sequences only. Checked studies attribute under half of the gap to unresolved V genes and leave the rest unexplained. This sample holds 140,000 to 150,000 clones; around 83% were observed only once. Of the sample, more than 5% falls within the top ten clones. The sequencing input was PBMCs or T cells enriched from blood (not recorded which). These receptors originate from a woman aged 45-60 years who had been exposed to COVID-19.

The chain has TRBV7-8 and TRBJ2-5; TRBD2 aligns across 8 bases. The germline CDR1 and CDR2 sequences are SGHVS and FQNEAQ. There are 15 residues in the CDR3. V lost 4 bases, J lost 4 bases, and 8 bases stayed unmatched. DNA of the CDR3: TGTGCCAGCAGCTCGGCGGGAGGAGGTCGAGAGACCCAGTACTTC. It translates to CASSSAGGGRETQYF.

This clone was seen repeatedly, ten times or more. The chain combines TRBV7-9 with TRBJ1-6; perhaps TRBD1 as D (5 bases). CDR3 length: 14 residues. V lost 9 bases and J 7 bases, leaving 16 bases between the germline ends. Germline loops: CDR1 SEHNR, CDR2 FQNEAQ (reference sequence). The CDR3 here is CASKMDTDNSPLHF. The CDR3 coding sequence is TGTGCCAGTAAAATGGACACTGACAATTCACCCCTCCACTTT.

V is TRBV5-6 and J is TRBJ2-7; TRBD1 matches 7 bases. The CDR3 has 16 amino acids. V lost 0 bases to trimming and J lost 5 bases; unmatched junction nucleotides: 11. In germline, CDR1 is SGHDT, CDR2 YYEEEE. The CDR3: CASSLAAQGVRHEQYF. The CDR3 region has the DNA TGTGCCAGCAGCTTGGCGGCCCAGGGGGTGCGCCACGAGCAGTACTTC.

Comments on this clone: This sample also contains other DNA sequences that code for the same CDR3. This chain joins TRBV7-9 and TRBJ2-2, with D maybe TRBD2 (5 bases). Trimming stripped 0 bases from V and 3 bases from J, with 5 bases between. The germline V gene encodes CDR1 SEHNR and CDR2 FQNEAQ (reference sequence). The CDR3 loop spans 14 amino acids. CDR3 amino acids: CASSLARDTGELFF. The CDR3 DNA reads TGTGCCAGCAGCTTAGCGCGGGACACCGGGGAGCTGTTTTTT.

The chain carries TRBV7-2 and TRBJ1-2; D is ambiguous. The V end was cut by 0 bases, the J end by 3 bases, with 11 bases between. In germline, CDR1 is SGHTA, CDR2 FQGNSA. CDR3 length equals 15 residues. CDR3 sequence reads: CASSLANRRDYGYTF. In DNA, the CDR3 is TGTGCCAGCAGCTTAGCGAACCGCCGGGACTATGGCTACACCTTC.

This clone was observed a single time. The chain has TRBV3-1 (or the pseudogene TRBV3-2) and TRBJ2-6; weak D call: TRBD1 (5 bases). This CDR3 comprises 15 residues. Trimming pared 5 bases from V and 4 bases from J, leaving 12 bases between. In germline, CDR1 is LGHDT, CDR2 YNNKEL (reference sequence). CDR3 amino acids: CASSEQVSGANVLTF. The CDR3 nucleotides read TGTGCCAGCAGCGAACAGGTATCCGGGGCCAACGTCCTGACTTTC.

V usage is TRBV10-3 and J usage is TRBJ1-2; TRBD1 agrees at 8 bases. V was pared by 1 base and J by 7 bases, with 11 bases of the junction left unmatched. Per germline, CDR1 ENHRY and CDR2 SYGVKD. The CDR3 extends over 16 amino acids. CDR3 loop: CAISELSSGGTIGYTF. For the CDR3, the DNA is TGTGCCATCAGTGAGTTGTCGTCAGGGGGCACGATTGGCTACACCTTC.

The chain links TRBV6-5 to TRBJ2-1; 9 bases line up with TRBD1. The CDR3 runs to 15 residues. Germline V gives CDR1 MNHEY, CDR2 SVGAGI. V was clipped by 5 bases and J by 5 bases; unmatched bases: 7. This chain's CDR3 is CASSPRDRVNNEQFF. CDR3 in DNA: TGTGCCAGCAGTCCCCGGGACAGGGTCAACAATGAGCAGTTCTTC.

This chain joins TRBV20-1 and TRBJ1-5; 8 positions agree with TRBD1. Germline V gives CDR1 DFQATT, CDR2 SNEGSKA (reference sequence). The CDR3 is 14 residues long. V was pared by 3 bases and J by 5 bases, with 6 bases of the junction left unmatched. CDR3: CSASTDREDQPQHF. As DNA, the CDR3 is TGCAGTGCTAGTACGGACAGGGAGGATCAGCCCCAGCATTTT.

V and J are TRBV19 and TRBJ2-4, with D unresolved. The germline V and J ends were trimmed by 3 bases and 9 bases, with 12 bases remaining between them. This CDR3 contains 13 residues. Per germline, CDR1 LNHDA and CDR2 SQIVND (reference sequence). The CDR3 spells CASSMAVFGIQYF. The DNA for the CDR3 is TGTGCCAGTAGTATGGCTGTCTTTGGCATTCAGTACTTC.